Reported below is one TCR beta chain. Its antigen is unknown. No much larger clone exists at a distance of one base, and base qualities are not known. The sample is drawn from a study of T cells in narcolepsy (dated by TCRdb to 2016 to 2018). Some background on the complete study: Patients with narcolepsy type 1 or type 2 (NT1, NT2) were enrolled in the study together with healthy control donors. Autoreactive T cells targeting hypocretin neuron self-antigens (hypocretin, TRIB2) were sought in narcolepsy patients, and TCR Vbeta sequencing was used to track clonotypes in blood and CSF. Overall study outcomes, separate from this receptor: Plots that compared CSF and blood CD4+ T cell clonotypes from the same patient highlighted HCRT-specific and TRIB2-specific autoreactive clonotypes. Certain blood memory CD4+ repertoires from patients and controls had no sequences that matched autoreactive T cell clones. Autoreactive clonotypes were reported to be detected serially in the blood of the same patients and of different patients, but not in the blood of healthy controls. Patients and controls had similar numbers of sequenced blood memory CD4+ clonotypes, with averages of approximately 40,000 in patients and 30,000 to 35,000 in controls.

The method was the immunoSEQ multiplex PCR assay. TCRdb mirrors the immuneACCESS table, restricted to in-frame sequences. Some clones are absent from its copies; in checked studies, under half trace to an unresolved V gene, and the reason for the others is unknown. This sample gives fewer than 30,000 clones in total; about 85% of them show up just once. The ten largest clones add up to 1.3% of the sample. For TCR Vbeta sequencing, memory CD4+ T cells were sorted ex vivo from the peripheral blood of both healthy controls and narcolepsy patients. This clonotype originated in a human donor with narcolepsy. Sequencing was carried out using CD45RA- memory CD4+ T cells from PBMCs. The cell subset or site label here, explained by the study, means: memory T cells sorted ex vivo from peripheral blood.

The nucleotides are TGCGCCAGCAGCTTGGCCGACGGGTTTACCTACACCTTC. Translation gives CASSLADGFTYTF. The rearrangement combines TRBV5-1 with TRBJ1-2; the D gene cannot be named for sure. Per the germline V gene, SGHRS is the CDR1 and YFSETQ is the CDR2. From the cysteine through the phenylalanine, the CDR3 covers 13 amino acids. Of the read, only the CDR3 DNA is kept; its 39 bases are in frame from base 1. V is clipped by 0 bases and J by 10 bases, and the sequence between their germline boundaries is 13 bases long.